Sequencing of this T cell receptor beta chain was carried out in a study of control samples from healthy donors and cancer patients. The data were produced by immunoSEQ multiplex PCR, yet TCRdb's version contains in-frame clones alone and is incomplete. Of 150,000 to 200,000 clones detected, around 91% appear once; the ten largest clones hold less than 1.6%. This TCR was sampled from a woman aged 25 to 39 in good health. The sample consisted of blood.

Written as DNA, the CDR3 is TGCGCCAGCAGTCAATCTCCCCCTAACTATGGCTACACCTTC. Translation gives CASSQSPPNYGYTF. The chain employs TRBV23-1 and TRBJ1-2; no clear D gene. TRBV23-1 has ORF status, its function being uncertain. This CDR3 is 14 amino acids long. Between the trimmed V and J ends, which lost 0 bases and 0 bases, there was a span of 5 bases.